This T cell receptor (beta chain) was recovered during a study of T cells after yellow fever vaccination. Study-wide findings and caveats: Weaker, the secondary response had a peak occurring faster, on day 5 versus 15.

The length of the CDR3 is 13 residues. Germline V gene data show CDR1 as SGHTA and CDR2 as FQGTGA. V was shortened by 0 bases and J by 5 bases, with 5 bases between the two germline ends. This clonotype was seen repeatedly, ten times or more. Its antigen is unknown. TCRdb reanalysed the 5' RACE reads using MiXCR and keeps one entry per CDR3 protein. The sample includes about 340,000 distinct CDR3 sequences, 3% to 4.5% seen only once; the top ten take approximately 25%. The chain is built from TRBV7-3 and TRBJ2-1; D remains unclear. The material sequenced was PBMCs, taken 5 days after the yellow fever booster vaccination. The sequence was obtained from a man aged 18-30 years who received the YFV17D yellow fever vaccine. Written as DNA, the CDR3 is TGTGCCAGCAGCTTAACGTTCGACAATGAGCAGTTCTTC. Residues: CASSLTFDNEQFF.